These 15 T cell receptor beta chains originate from one sample sequenced in a study of blood T cell repertoires in COVID-19. Assay used: immunoSEQ multiplex PCR; TCRdb lists only in-frame clones, some missing. Found here are tens of thousands of clones, roughly 90% of them singletons; the top ten hold 3% to 4%. Sequencing was performed on peripheral blood. These receptors originate from a human donor in a cohort sampled during active COVID-19.

The rearrangement links TRBV5-1 to TRBJ1-1, with D possibly matching TRBD1 (6 bases). In germline, CDR1 is SGHRS, CDR2 YFSETQ. The CDR3 has 15 residues. V was clipped by 4 bases and J by 0 bases, with 13 bases between them. In DNA form, the CDR3 reads TGCGCCAGCAGCCAACAGGGACCAATGAACACTGAAGCTTTCTTT. Residues: CASSQQGPMNTEAFF. The variable domain in full, completed from reference TRBV5-1 and TRBJ1-1, reads KAGVTQTPRYLIKTRGQQVTLSCSPISGHRSVSWYQQTPGQGLQFLFEYFSETQRNKGNFPGRFSGRQFSNSRSEMNVSTLELGDSALYLCASSQQGPMNTEAFFGQGTRLTVV.

The rearrangement links TRBV13 to TRBJ1-1, with D possibly being TRBD1 (5 bases). V was trimmed by 5 bases and J by 8 bases, leaving 9 bases between them. Per germline, CDR1 PRHDT and CDR2 FYEKMQ (reference sequence). The CDR3 runs 11 residues. The CDR3 loop reads CASSLNREAFF. Here the CDR3 DNA reads TGTGCCAGCAGCCTCAACAGGGAAGCTTTCTTT.

This chain joins TRBV9 and TRBJ1-4; 8 positions agree with TRBD1. The CDR3 runs to 16 residues. Unmatched junction bases numbered 6, after V lost 0 bases and J lost 5 bases. CDR1 and CDR2 (germline): SGDLS, YYNGEE. Here the CDR3 reads CASSVAPDRGNEKLFF. The CDR3 DNA reads TGTGCCAGCAGCGTAGCGCCCGACAGGGGAAATGAAAAACTGTTTTTT.

The genes are TRBV13 and TRBJ1-5, with TRBD1 matching 9 bases. Germline V gene lookup returns CDR1 PRHDT and CDR2 FYEKMQ (reference sequence). Unmatched junction bases numbered 9, after V lost 0 bases and J lost 0 bases. The CDR3 has 19 residues. Here the CDR3 DNA reads TGTGCCAGCAGCTTAGGCCGGGACAGGGCTTTACATAGCAATCAGCCCCAGCATTTT. Translated, it gives CASSLGRDRALHSNQPQHF.

The rearrangement uses TRBV12-3 or TRBV12-4 and TRBJ1-1; weak D call: TRBD1 (5 bases). The CDR3 totals 13 residues. With 6 bases removed from V and 10 bases from J, the gap between germline ends came to 18 bases. The CDR3 DNA follows: TGTGCCAGCAGCGAAGGGACTGCCCGACGAGCTTTCTTT. Translated: CASSEGTARRAFF.

CDR3: CSASIDGLNEKLFF. The CDR3 DNA is TGCAGTGCTAGTATTGACGGACTAAATGAAAAACTGTTTTTT. The chain has TRBV20-1 and TRBJ1-4, with D unclear. Trimming pared 3 bases from V and 5 bases from J, leaving 13 bases between. This CDR3 has 14 amino acids. Per germline, CDR1 DFQATT and CDR2 SNEGSKA (reference sequence).

The chain joins TRBV7-3 to TRBJ2-1; 9 bases are shared with TRBD1. The germline V gene encodes CDR1 SGHTA and CDR2 FQGTGA. CDR3 size: 14 residues. V shed 4 bases and J 10 bases; nucleotides not matched to a gene: 8. CDR3 loop: CASSSTTTGGEQFF. In nucleotides, the CDR3 is TGTGCCAGCAGCTCTACTACCACAGGGGGCGAGCAGTTCTTC.

V gene TRBV5-4 combines with J gene TRBJ2-1; a possible D gene is TRBD1 (6 bases). The CDR3 runs to 15 residues. Trimming removed 2 bases at V and 7 bases at J, with 16 bases between. Germline V CDR1 and CDR2: SGHNT, YYREEE (reference sequence). CDR3 sequence reads: CASSFVPGESNEQFF. For the CDR3, the DNA is TGTGCCAGCAGCTTTGTTCCAGGGGAGTCTAATGAGCAGTTCTTC.

This chain connects TRBV6-5 to TRBJ1-6, with 10 positions matching TRBD1. The CDR3 is made up of 16 amino acids. CDR1 and CDR2 (germline): MNHEY, SVGAGI. V gave up 4 bases and J gave up 10 bases; unmatched junction bases: 10. CDR3 amino acids: CASSFQGTGEQSPLHF. The DNA of the CDR3 is TGTGCCAGCAGTTTTCAAGGGACAGGGGAGCAATCACCCCTCCACTTT.

The chain uses TRBV11-2 and TRBJ2-1; 7 bases are a match to TRBD1. With V trimmed by 1 base and J by 7 bases, 7 bases remained unmatched. The CDR3 extends over 15 amino acids. CDR1 SGHAT and CDR2 FQNNGV come from the germline V gene. CDR3 coding DNA: TGTGCCAGCAGCTTAGTGGGACAGAATGGGAATGAGCAGTTCTTC. Residues: CASSLVGQNGNEQFF.

A few counts support this clone. The rearrangement links TRBV5-5 to TRBJ2-1; the D gene is possibly TRBD1 (5 bases). V lost 6 bases, J lost 1 base, and 14 bases lay in between. Germline CDR1 and CDR2: SGHKS and YYEKEE (reference sequence). The CDR3 loop spans 15 amino acids. The CDR3 here is CASTIPKGSYNEQFF. The CDR3 coding sequence is TGTGCCAGCACTATACCCAAGGGGTCCTACAATGAGCAGTTCTTC.

The chain combines TRBV6-5 with TRBJ2-7; D remains unclear. This CDR3 spans 13 amino acids. The germline V gene encodes CDR1 MNHEY and CDR2 SVGAGI. The ends were cut back, 7 bases at V and 4 bases at J, with 14 bases in the middle. The CDR3 nucleotides are TGTGCCAGCAACTCTGAACCCGGGTACGAGCAGTACGTC. Protein sequence: CASNSEPGYEQYV.

V and J are TRBV6-6 and TRBJ2-7; no clear D gene. Germline V lookup: CDR1 MNHNY, CDR2 SVGAGI (reference sequence). The CDR3 totals 14 residues. The germline V and J ends were trimmed by 3 bases and 5 bases, with 14 bases remaining between them. CDR3 protein: CASSYRYKENEQYV. The CDR3 region has the DNA TGTGCCAGCAGTTATCGGTACAAGGAGAACGAGCAGTACGTC.

The chain is built from TRBV25-1 and TRBJ1-6; D is perhaps TRBD1 (6 bases). V was clipped by 1 base and J by 9 bases, with 13 bases between them. The CDR3 runs 15 residues. Germline V gene data show CDR1 as MGHDK and CDR2 as SYGVNS. DNA for the CDR3: TGTGCCAGCAGTGAATTACGGGGGGCGAGTTCACCCCTCCACTTT. This encodes CASSELRGASSPLHF.

V and J are TRBV28 and TRBJ2-5; 7 bases are shared with TRBD2. The CDR3 runs 16 residues. Germline V gene data show CDR1 as MDHEN and CDR2 as SYDVKM. V gave up 6 bases and J gave up 2 bases; unmatched junction bases: 12. The CDR3 sequence is CASSRPGLAEQETQYF. The CDR3 DNA reads as TGTGCCAGCAGCCGCCCCGGGCTAGCGGAACAAGAGACCCAGTACTTC.